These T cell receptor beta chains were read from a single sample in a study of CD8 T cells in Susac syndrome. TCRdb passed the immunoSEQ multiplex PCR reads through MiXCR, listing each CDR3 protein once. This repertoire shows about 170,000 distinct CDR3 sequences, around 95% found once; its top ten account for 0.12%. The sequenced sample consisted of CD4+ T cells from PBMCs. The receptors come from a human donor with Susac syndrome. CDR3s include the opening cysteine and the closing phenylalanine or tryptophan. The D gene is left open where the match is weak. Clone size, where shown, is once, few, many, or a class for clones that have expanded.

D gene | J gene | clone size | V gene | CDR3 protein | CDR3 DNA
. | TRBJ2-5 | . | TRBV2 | CASSEGGTLASQYF | TGTGCCAGCAGTGAAGGGGGGACACTCGCGTCCCAGTACTTC
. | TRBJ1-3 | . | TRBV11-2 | CASSAAGNTIYF | TGTGCCAGCAGCGCCGCTGGAAACACCATATATTTT
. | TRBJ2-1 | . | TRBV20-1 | CSARWAGTANEQFF | TGCAGTGCTAGGTGGGCGGGAACGGCGAATGAGCAGTTCTTC
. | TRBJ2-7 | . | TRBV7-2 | CASSLVGLEQYF | TGTGCCAGCAGCTTAGTAGGACTAGAGCAGTACTTC
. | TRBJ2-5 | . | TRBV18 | CASSPSTGAIQETQYF | TGTGCCAGCTCACCCTCTACGGGGGCGATACAAGAGACCCAGTACTTC
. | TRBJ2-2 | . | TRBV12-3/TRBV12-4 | CASSPYSVGGSGELFF | TGTGCCAGCAGTCCGTACAGTGTAGGGGGGTCCGGGGAGCTGTTTTTT
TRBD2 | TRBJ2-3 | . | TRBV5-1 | CASSLEARGGAPSSTDTQYF | TGCGCCAGCAGCTTGGAGGCGCGGGGGGGGGCACCCTCTAGCACAGATACGCAGTATTTT
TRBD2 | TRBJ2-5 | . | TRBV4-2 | CASSQGDGGYQETQYF | TGTGCCAGCAGCCAAGGGGACGGGGGGTACCAAGAGACCCAGTACTTC
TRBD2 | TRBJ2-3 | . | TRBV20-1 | CSAVTSVSTDTQYF | TGCAGTGCTGTGACTAGCGTGAGCACAGATACGCAGTATTTT
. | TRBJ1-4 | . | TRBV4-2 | CASSQAQNEKLFF | TGTGCCAGCAGCCAAGCCCAGAATGAAAAACTGTTTTTT
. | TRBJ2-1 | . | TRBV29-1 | CSVGTLTYNEQFF | TGCAGCGTCGGGACTCTTACCTACAATGAGCAGTTCTTC
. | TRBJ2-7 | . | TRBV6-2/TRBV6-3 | CASRDHYEQYF | TGTGCCAGCAGGGATCACTACGAGCAGTACTTC
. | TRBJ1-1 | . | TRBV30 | CAWSLPGPTNTEAFF | TGTGCCTGGAGTCTCCCGGGACCTACGAACACTGAAGCTTTCTTT
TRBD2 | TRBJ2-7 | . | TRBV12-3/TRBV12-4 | CASSRLAGGREQYF | TGTGCCAGCAGTCGACTAGCGGGAGGCCGCGAGCAGTACTTC
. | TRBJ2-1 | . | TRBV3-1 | CASSQDWSADEQFF | TGTGCCAGCAGCCAAGACTGGTCAGCCGATGAGCAGTTCTTC
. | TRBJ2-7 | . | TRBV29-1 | CSVEGSGASYEQYF | TGCAGCGTTGAAGGAAGTGGAGCTTCCTACGAGCAGTACTTC
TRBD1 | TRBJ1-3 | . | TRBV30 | CAWTGGSGNTIYF | TGTGCCTGGACAGGGGGCTCTGGAAACACCATATATTTT
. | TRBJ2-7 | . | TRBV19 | CASSRQDSYEQYF | TGTGCCAGTAGCCGACAGGACTCCTACGAGCAGTACTTC
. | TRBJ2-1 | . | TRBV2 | CASSLQGSEQFF | TGTGCCAGCAGTCTCCAGGGGAGTGAGCAGTTCTTC
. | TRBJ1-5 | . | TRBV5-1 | CASSPVGGYNQPQHF | TGCGCCAGCAGCCCAGTGGGAGGGTACAATCAGCCCCAGCATTTT
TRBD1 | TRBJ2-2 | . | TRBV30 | CAWNAGQGHTGELFF | TGTGCCTGGAATGCGGGACAGGGGCACACCGGGGAGCTGTTTTTT
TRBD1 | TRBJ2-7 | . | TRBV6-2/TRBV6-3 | CASSRTAGTGGVYEQYF | TGTGCCAGCAGTAGAACCGCCGGGACAGGGGGCGTCTACGAGCAGTACTTC
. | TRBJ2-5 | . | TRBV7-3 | CASRRGPGDGTQYF | TGTGCCAGCAGAAGGGGACCGGGCGACGGGACCCAGTACTTC
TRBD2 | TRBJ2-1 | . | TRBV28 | CASSLGGVLTYNEQFF | TGTGCCAGCAGTTTAGGGGGGGTACTGACCTACAATGAGCAGTTCTTC
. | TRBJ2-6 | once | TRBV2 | CASSDLQGSPGANVLTF | TGTGCCAGCAGTGATCTCCAGGGATCGCCTGGGGCCAACGTCCTGACTTTC
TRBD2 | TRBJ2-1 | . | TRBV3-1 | CASSRDLSGGPLGQFF | TGTGCCAGCAGCCGGGACCTTAGCGGGGGCCCGTTGGGGCAGTTCTTC
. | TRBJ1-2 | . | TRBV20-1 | CSARYGKGYTF | TGCAGTGCTAGATACGGGAAAGGCTACACCTTC
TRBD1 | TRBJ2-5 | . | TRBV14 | CASSQETGGRETQYF | TGTGCCAGCAGCCAAGAGACAGGGGGGCGAGAGACCCAGTACTTC
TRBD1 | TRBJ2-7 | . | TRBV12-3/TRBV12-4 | CASSLNAGTGQYF | TGTGCCAGCAGTTTAAATGCAGGGACAGGGCAGTACTTC
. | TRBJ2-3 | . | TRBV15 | CATSRDGAAGTDTQYF | TGTGCCACCAGCAGGGACGGGGCGGCCGGGACAGATACGCAGTATTTT
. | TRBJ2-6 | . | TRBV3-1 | CASSQGFNSGANVLTF | TGTGCCAGCAGCCAGGGCTTCAACTCTGGGGCCAACGTCCTGACTTTC
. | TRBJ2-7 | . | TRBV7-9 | CASGDYEQYF | TGTGCCAGCGGGGACTACGAGCAGTACTTC
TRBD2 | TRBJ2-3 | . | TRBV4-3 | CASRRAGVTDTQYF | TGCGCCAGCAGACGAGCGGGGGTCACAGATACGCAGTATTTT
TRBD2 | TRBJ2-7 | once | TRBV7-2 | CASSLSPREGHEQYF | TGTGCCAGCAGCTTAAGCCCGCGGGAGGGCCACGAGCAGTACTTC
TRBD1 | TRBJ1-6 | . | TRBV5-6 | CASSQFGTGNSPLHF | TGTGCCAGCAGCCAATTCGGGACAGGGAATTCACCCCTCCACTTT
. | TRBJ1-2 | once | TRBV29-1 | CSVDGGSVTVYGYTF | TGCAGCGTTGATGGAGGGTCGGTAACAGTCTATGGCTACACCTTC
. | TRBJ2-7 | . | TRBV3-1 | CASSPEGARYEQYF | TGTGCCAGCAGCCCGGAGGGGGCGCGGTACGAGCAGTACTTC
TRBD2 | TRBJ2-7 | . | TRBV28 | CASRTTGGHSYEQYF | TGTGCCAGCAGGACTACGGGAGGCCACTCCTACGAGCAGTACTTC
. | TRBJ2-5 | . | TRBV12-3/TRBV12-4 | CASSLLSWGVGTQYF | TGTGCCAGCAGCCTTCTAAGTTGGGGAGTCGGGACCCAGTACTTC
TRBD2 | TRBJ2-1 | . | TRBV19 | CASRSGSSGDEQFF | TGTGCCAGTAGGAGCGGGAGCAGCGGCGATGAGCAGTTCTTC